This is a list of T cell receptor beta chains from one sample in a study of Ad26.COV2.S vaccination and SARS-CoV-2 variants. Some clones are missing from TCRdb's copy, which holds only in-frame ones; the method was immunoSEQ multiplex PCR. The sample contains about 98,000 clones, roughly 75% of which appear only once. This specimen was peripheral blood, taken after recovery from COVID-19. Source of these receptors: a human donor who had recovered from COVID-19. Each CDR3 is given with its conserved first and last residue. D genes are given only for firm matches. Size is stated for part of the rows, as once, few or many counts, or as a class when the clone is expanded.

len | j_gene | abundance | v_gene | d_gene | CDR3nt | CDR3aa
17 | TRBJ1-6 | once | TRBV27 | TRBD1 | TGTGCCAGCAGACCTCCCGGGACAGGGCTATCTAATTCACCCCTCCACTTT | CASRPPGTGLSNSPLHF
16 | TRBJ2-1 | - | TRBV11-2 | - | TGTGCCAGCAGCTTAGTCCTAGGGGGATACTACAATGAGCAGTTCTTC | CASSLVLGGYYNEQFF
11 | TRBJ1-1 | - | TRBV7-2 | - | TGTGCCAGCAGCTTACTGGCTGAAGCTTTCTTT | CASSLLAEAFF
15 | TRBJ2-3 | - | TRBV27 | - | TGTGCCAGCGCTACAGGAATACTAAGCACAGATACGCAGTATTTT | CASATGILSTDTQYF
13 | TRBJ2-3 | - | TRBV12-3/TRBV12-4 | TRBD1 | TGTGCCAGCAGTCAACAGGGGGCTAATACGCAGTATTTT | CASSQQGANTQYF
15 | TRBJ2-1 | - | TRBV4-1 | TRBD1 | TGCGCCAGCAGCCTCGGACAGGGTTTCGACAATGAGCAGTTCTTC | CASSLGQGFDNEQFF
14 | TRBJ1-4 | - | TRBV7-2 | - | TGTGCCAGCAGCTTACTGGGCAGCGGTGAAAAACTGTTTTTT | CASSLLGSGEKLFF
15 | TRBJ1-2 | - | TRBV7-3 | TRBD1 | TGTGCCAGCAGCTTCGACGGGACAGGGGTCTATGGCTACACCTTC | CASSFDGTGVYGYTF
13 | TRBJ1-2 | - | TRBV7-3 | - | TGTGCCAGCAGCGATCAAACAGGGAAAGGCTACACCTTC | CASSDQTGKGYTF
14 | TRBJ2-1 | - | TRBV6-5 | - | TGTGCCAGCAGTTACTCCAGGGTATACAATGAGCAGTTCTTC | CASSYSRVYNEQFF
13 | TRBJ1-6 | - | TRBV25-1 | TRBD1 | TGTGCCAGCAGCAGGGGGTATAATTCACCCCTCCACTTT | CASSRGYNSPLHF
16 | TRBJ1-3 | few | TRBV4-1 | - | TGCGCCAGCAGCCAATCAGGAAGGGGGTTCGGAAACACCATATATTTT | CASSQSGRGFGNTIYF
13 | TRBJ2-7 | once | TRBV4-1 | - | TGCGCCAGCAGCCAAGGGCTAGCACTCGAGCAGTACTTC | CASSQGLALEQYF
15 | TRBJ1-5 | - | TRBV19 | - | TGTGCCAGTAGTATTAGGCAGAATAGCAATCAGCCCCAGCATTTT | CASSIRQNSNQPQHF
15 | TRBJ2-3 | - | TRBV10-2 | TRBD1 | TGCGCCAGCAGTAAAAGGACAGGGGACACAGATACGCAGTATTTT | CASSKRTGDTDTQYF
16 | TRBJ1-3 | once | TRBV15 | - | TGTGCCACCAGCAGCGAAATCGGGGTTTCTGGAAACACCATATATTTT | CATSSEIGVSGNTIYF
15 | TRBJ2-1 | - | TRBV10-1 | - | TGCGCCAGCAGTGTCGGGGCAGAAGCCCCCAATGAGCAGTTCTTC | CASSVGAEAPNEQFF
15 | TRBJ1-5 | few | TRBV30 | TRBD1 | TGTGCCTGGAGTGGGCCAAACAGGGGGGAGCAGCCCCAGCATTTT | CAWSGPNRGEQPQHF
15 | TRBJ2-5 | - | TRBV28 | TRBD2 | TGTGCCAGCAGCAGGAGCGGAGGGAGGGGAGAGACCCAGTACTTC | CASSRSGGRGETQYF
17 | TRBJ1-3 | - | TRBV9 | - | TGTGCCAGCAGTGTATTGGATTTACAGGGCATTGGAAACACCATATATTTT | CASSVLDLQGIGNTIYF
15 | TRBJ1-5 | - | TRBV2 | - | TGTGCCAGCTGCGGGGGATTATCAAGCAATCAGCCCCAGCATTTT | CASCGGLSSNQPQHF
13 | TRBJ1-1 | - | TRBV5-5 | - | TGTGCCAGCAGCTTGGTTTTGAACACTGAAGCTTTCTTT | CASSLVLNTEAFF
13 | TRBJ1-3 | - | TRBV28 | - | TGTGCCAGCGAAGGGACTACTGGAAACACCATATATTTT | CASEGTTGNTIYF
15 | TRBJ1-6 | - | TRBV7-2 | - | TGTGCCAGCAGCTTAGCCCTGGGGGAAGGTTCACCCCTCCACTTT | CASSLALGEGSPLHF
13 | TRBJ1-4 | - | TRBV12-3/TRBV12-4 | - | TGTGCCAGCAGTTTTGGCAGCGGTGAAAAACTGTTTTTT | CASSFGSGEKLFF
13 | TRBJ1-1 | - | TRBV6-5 | - | TGTGCCGCAAGCGGCTTTAACCGGAGAGAAGCTTTCTTT | CAASGFNRREAFF
18 | TRBJ2-1 | - | TRBV7-3 | TRBD1 | TGTGCCAGCAGCTCACTAACCGGACAGGGGAGAATGGGCAATGAGCAGTTCTTC | CASSSLTGQGRMGNEQFF
15 | TRBJ2-1 | - | TRBV6-5 | - | TGTGCCACATTGCCTGGAGGGTCCTCCTACAATGAGCAGTTCTTC | CATLPGGSSYNEQFF